These 25 T cell receptor beta chains originate from one sample sequenced in a study of Graves' ophthalmopathy and Graves' hyperthyroidism. The authors amplified TCR beta CDR3 regions, and they did so from RNA transcripts for repertoire sequencing. Amplification began with first-round RT-PCR using HTBI primers, then second-round multiplex PCR was performed. MiXCR, run by TCRdb on the multiplex PCR reads, gives a single entry per CDR3 protein. The sample contains about 1.1 million distinct CDR3 sequences, 36% of which appear only once. Source material: peripheral blood or thyroid tissue (not recorded which). These receptors all come from an adult man with Graves' hyperthyroidism.

This clonotype occurred a few times. The rearrangement links TRBV7-9 to TRBJ2-5, with D tentatively TRBD1 or TRBD2 (5 bases each). The CDR3 contains 15 residues. CDR1 and CDR2 (germline): SEHNR, FQNEAQ (reference sequence). V gave up 3 bases and J gave up 9 bases, with 20 bases separating them. The CDR3 spells CASSLVEGFPKPQYF. The CDR3 region has the DNA TGTGCCAGCAGCTTGGTTGAGGGGTTTCCGAAGCCCCAGTACTTC. The full variable domain, rest sourced from reference TRBV7-9 and TRBJ2-5, is DTGVSQNPRHKITKRGQNVTFRCDPISEHNRLYWYRQTLGQGPEFLTYFQNEAQLEKSRLLSDRFSAERPKGSFSTLEIQRTEQGDSAMYLCASSLVEGFPKPQYFGPGTRLLVL.

This clonotype was observed at least ten times. This chain joins TRBV12-3 or TRBV12-4 and TRBJ2-7, with D unresolved. The V end was cut by 5 bases, the J end by 1 base, with 15 bases between. The CDR3 contains 15 residues. For the CDR3, the DNA is TGTGCCAGCAGTCCCACGGGTGCGCAGTCCTACGAGCAGTACTTC. This translates into CASSPTGAQSYEQYF.

The rearrangement joins TRBV15 to TRBJ1-6; a weak D match, TRBD1 (5 bases). V was cut by 1 base and J by 6 bases, with 10 bases left in between. The germline gives CDR1 LNHNV, CDR2 YYDKDF (reference sequence). The length of the CDR3 is 15 residues. The CDR3 coding sequence is TGTGCCACCAGCAGAGGCAGGGCGACTAATTCACCCCTCCACTTT. Translation: CATSRGRATNSPLHF.

The gene calls are TRBV29-1 and TRBJ1-2; 7 nucleotides align to TRBD1. V shed 6 bases, J shed 1 base, and the junction held 5 bases outside the gene matches. This CDR3 has 13 amino acids. Germline lookup yields CDR1 SQVTM and CDR2 ANQGSEA. The CDR3 spells CSVADRRNYGYTF. In nucleotides, the CDR3 is TGCAGCGTAGCGGACAGGCGTAACTATGGCTACACCTTC.

A single count supports this clonotype. The chain employs TRBV10-3 and TRBJ2-2; TRBD2 matches at 7 bases. Germline values: CDR1 ENHRY, CDR2 SYGVKD. The CDR3 runs 15 residues. V gave up 2 bases and J gave up 5 bases; unmatched junction bases: 5. CDR3 DNA sequence: TGTGCCATCAGTGAGGTGGGAGGGCCAACCGGGGAGCTGTTTTTT. Translation: CAISEVGGPTGELFF.

The V and J genes are TRBV29-1 and TRBJ2-2; perhaps TRBD2 as D (6 bases). The CDR3 totals 11 residues. Germline V gene data show CDR1 as SQVTM and CDR2 as ANQGSEA. The ends were cut back, 5 bases at V and 9 bases at J, with 10 bases in the middle. CDR3 in DNA: TGCAGCGTTCGGGACTCCCGGGAGCTGTTTTTT. Encoded protein: CSVRDSRELFF.

The chain is built from TRBV11-1 and TRBJ2-7; D is undetermined. CDR1 is SGHAT and CDR2 is FQDESV in the germline V gene (reference sequence). The CDR3 runs to 18 residues. The germline V and J ends were trimmed by 0 bases and 0 bases, with 18 bases remaining between them. The CDR3 DNA is TGTGCCAGCAGCTTAGCTTCAAATGCAGGCGAAACCTCCTACGAGCAGTACTTC. Its translation: CASSLASNAGETSYEQYF.

In its sample, this clonotype was seen once. The chain joins TRBV15 to TRBJ1-5, with TRBD1 matching 7 bases. Germline assignment: CDR1 LNHNV and CDR2 YYDKDF (reference sequence). CDR3 length: 19 amino acids. V was clipped by 0 bases and J by 5 bases; unmatched bases: 16. The CDR3 DNA sequence: TGTGCCACCAGCAGAGATTATCCAAGGGGGGGAGGGGGCGATCAGCCCCAGCATTTT. It encodes CATSRDYPRGGGGDQPQHF.

This clonotype was seen ten or more times. The J gene is TRBJ2-3, the V gene TRBV10-2, with 9 bases matching TRBD2. Germline V CDR1 and CDR2: WSHSY, SAAADI. The CDR3 totals 16 residues. V was clipped by 5 bases and J by 2 bases; unmatched bases: 8. The CDR3 DNA is TGCGCCAGCAGTCCAATTAGCGGGGGTTACACAGATACGCAGTATTTT. Translating it yields CASSPISGGYTDTQYF.

The chain combines TRBV7-6 with TRBJ2-2; the D is unclear. The CDR3 totals 16 residues. Trimming cost V 4 bases and J 0 bases, with 12 bases left between them. Germline V gene data show CDR1 as SGHVS and CDR2 as FNYEAQ. CDR3: CASSSEFGSNTGELFF. Written as DNA, the CDR3 is TGTGCCAGCAGCTCTGAGTTTGGCTCGAACACCGGGGAGCTGTTTTTT.

The chain recombines TRBV24-1 with TRBJ2-3; TRBD2 matches at 11 bases. This CDR3 has 15 amino acids. In germline, CDR1 is KGHDR, CDR2 SFDVKD. V lost 3 bases and J lost 6; bases outside the gene matches: 4. This CDR3 reads CATSDAGTSGDTQYF. The CDR3 bases are TGTGCCACCAGTGATGCCGGGACTAGCGGCGATACGCAGTATTTT.

The rearrangement joins TRBV10-3 to TRBJ2-7; D might be TRBD2 (5 bases). CDR3 size: 11 residues. CDR1 ENHRY and CDR2 SYGVKD come from the germline V gene. The V end was cut by 5 bases, the J end by 12 bases, with 14 bases between. As DNA, the CDR3 is TGTGCCATCAGTTCTGGACGGCGGGTGTACTTC. It specifies CAISSGRRVYF.

The gene calls are TRBV6-6 and TRBJ2-7, with 8 positions matching TRBD2. Germline V gene data show CDR1 as MNHNY and CDR2 as SVGAGI (reference sequence). The CDR3 spans 15 residues. V trimming: 4 bases; J trimming: 2 bases; junction bases outside the gene matches: 7. As DNA, the CDR3 is TGTGCCAGCAGTTCGGAGCGGGGGTCCACCTACGAGCAGTACTTC. This codes for CASSSERGSTYEQYF.

This clonotype occurred many times. DNA for the CDR3: TGCAGTGCTAGAGAAGGGGGGGGAGCCTACGAGCAGTACTTC. It yields the protein CSAREGGGAYEQYF. The V gene is TRBV20-1, the J gene TRBJ2-7, with D tentatively TRBD2 (7 bases). This CDR3 is built from 14 residues. In germline, CDR1 is DFQATT, CDR2 SNEGSKA (reference sequence). V shed 0 bases and J shed 2 bases, with 11 bases lying between them.

The V gene is TRBV29-1, the J gene TRBJ2-5, with D perhaps TRBD1 (6 bases). The CDR3 loop spans 14 amino acids. Trimming took 4 bases from V and 0 from J, leaving 12 bases between them. Germline CDR1 reads SQVTM; CDR2 reads ANQGSEA. The CDR3 region is CSVAVDSYQETQYF. Written as DNA, the CDR3 is TGCAGCGTTGCCGTGGACAGTTACCAAGAGACCCAGTACTTC.

This clonotype appeared many times. The gene calls are TRBV20-1 and TRBJ2-5, with D possibly called TRBD1 or TRBD2 (6 bases each). Germline CDR1 and CDR2: DFQATT and SNEGSKA (reference sequence). V lost 0 bases and J 4 bases, leaving 15 bases between the germline ends. The CDR3 is made up of 15 amino acids. The CDR3 is CSARDLPGAIETQYF. In nucleotides, the CDR3 is TGCAGTGCTAGAGATCTTCCGGGGGCGATAGAGACCCAGTACTTC.

This clonotype came up a few times. Since a much larger clone is just one base distant, this may be a read error. The rearrangement joins TRBV20-1 to TRBJ1-2; D is undetermined. The CDR3 sequence is 11 residues long. Germline V gene sequence: CDR1 DFQATT, CDR2 SNEGSKA (reference sequence). The CDR3 DNA follows: TGCAGGGTAAGACGATCTTATGGCTACACCTTC. This translates into CRVRRSYGYTF.

This clonotype was detected only once. The junction differs from germline at one of its ends, possibly a read error. The CDR3 region has the DNA TGTGCCAGCAGTACGATGACCGGGACTAGCGCTTTCGAGTTCTTC. This codes for CASSTMTGTSAFEFF. The chain has TRBV2 and TRBJ2-5; 10 bases match TRBD2. This CDR3 comprises 15 residues. Germline CDR1 and CDR2: SNHLY and FYNNEI.

This clonotype was observed a handful of times. The CDR3, as DNA: TGTGCCAGCAGTTTCGGGGGCGGAAGTCGCGATGGCTACACCTTC. Amino acids: CASSFGGGSRDGYTF. The V and J genes are TRBV28 and TRBJ1-2; a possible D gene is TRBD1 (6 bases). Trimming removed 3 bases from V and 6 bases from J, with 17 bases in between. Germline values: CDR1 MDHEN, CDR2 SYDVKM. This CDR3 region has 15 residues.

The chain uses TRBV12-3 or TRBV12-4 and TRBJ1-4; 7 bases line up with TRBD1. Losses at the gene ends were 6 bases for V and 3 bases for J; bases not matched to a gene: 10. The CDR3 has 16 amino acids. CDR3 protein: CASSPPQGPANEKLFF. As DNA, the CDR3 is TGTGCCAGCAGCCCTCCACAGGGGCCGGCTAATGAAAAACTGTTTTTT.

A few counts support this clonotype. V gene TRBV30 combines with J gene TRBJ1-4, with D uncertain. Deletions cut 1 base from V and 0 bases from J, with 9 bases between. Germline V gene lookup returns CDR1 GTSNPN and CDR2 SVGIG (reference sequence). CDR3 length equals 15 residues. This CDR3 reads CAWSGHSATNEKLFF. The CDR3 DNA reads TGTGCCTGGAGTGGACACAGTGCAACTAATGAAAAACTGTTTTTT.

This clonotype was counted many times. CDR3 protein: CASSAKQVTNDYTF. In nucleotides, the CDR3 is TGTGCCAGCAGTGCAAAACAGGTTACCAATGACTACACCTTC. This chain uses TRBV25-1 with TRBJ1-2; D possibly corresponds to TRBD1 (5 bases). CDR1 and CDR2 from the germline V gene are MGHDK and SYGVNS. The CDR3 sequence is 14 residues long. V dropped 4 bases and J dropped 10 bases, with 19 bases sitting between them.

Ten or more counts support this clonotype. The chain employs TRBV5-1 and TRBJ1-1; D is undetermined. The V gene's germline CDR1 is SGHRS and CDR2 YFSETQ. V shed 0 bases and J shed 5 bases, with 14 bases lying between them. CDR3 length equals 15 residues. The CDR3 sequence: CASSLEVSGWTEAFF. CDR3 DNA sequence: TGCGCCAGCAGCTTGGAAGTCAGCGGATGGACTGAAGCTTTCTTT.

In its sample, this clonotype was seen a few times. This chain joins TRBV11-2 and TRBJ2-5; D uncertain. Germline V gives CDR1 SGHAT, CDR2 FQNNGV. Between the trimmed V and J ends, which lost 5 bases and 5 bases, there was a span of 18 bases. The CDR3 is 15 residues long. The CDR3 region has the DNA TGTGCCAGCAGCCCCAAGGCCCGGGTGGGGGAGACCCAGTACTTC. Its translation is CASSPKARVGETQYF.

The V and J genes are TRBV9 and TRBJ2-2, with 9 bases identical to TRBD1. This CDR3 contains 14 residues. With V trimmed by 0 bases and J by 8 bases, 2 bases remained unmatched. From germline, CDR1 is SGDLS and CDR2 YYNGEE. Here the CDR3 reads CASSVETGGGELFF. For the CDR3, the DNA is TGTGCCAGCAGCGTAGAGACAGGGGGAGGGGAGCTGTTTTTT.